This T cell receptor (beta chain) was recorded in a study of metastatic and nonmetastatic thyroid tumors. Study-level background: Where malignant and benign thyroid patients were concerned, repertoires were compared across blood and tumor or nodule tissue.

CDR1 is DFQATT and CDR2 is SNEGSKA in the germline V gene (reference sequence). CDR3 length: 13 residues. V dropped 0 bases and J dropped 4 bases, with 9 bases sitting between them. Thyroid surgery had not been preceded by any treatment in any patient. Using MiXCR, TCRdb reanalyzed the PCR reads. Of 55,000 to 75,000 clones in the sample, more than 15% were seen once. The sequencing sample was made of blood. The sequence came from a female donor with papillary thyroid cancer or a benign thyroid nodule (not recorded which). Some clones in this sample may be carry-over from other donors' samples. The rearrangement uses TRBV20-1 and TRBJ1-1; D unresolved. Written as DNA, the CDR3 is TGCAGTGCTAGAGATAGGGAGGTCACTGAAGCTTTCTTT. Its translation is CSARDREVTEAFF.